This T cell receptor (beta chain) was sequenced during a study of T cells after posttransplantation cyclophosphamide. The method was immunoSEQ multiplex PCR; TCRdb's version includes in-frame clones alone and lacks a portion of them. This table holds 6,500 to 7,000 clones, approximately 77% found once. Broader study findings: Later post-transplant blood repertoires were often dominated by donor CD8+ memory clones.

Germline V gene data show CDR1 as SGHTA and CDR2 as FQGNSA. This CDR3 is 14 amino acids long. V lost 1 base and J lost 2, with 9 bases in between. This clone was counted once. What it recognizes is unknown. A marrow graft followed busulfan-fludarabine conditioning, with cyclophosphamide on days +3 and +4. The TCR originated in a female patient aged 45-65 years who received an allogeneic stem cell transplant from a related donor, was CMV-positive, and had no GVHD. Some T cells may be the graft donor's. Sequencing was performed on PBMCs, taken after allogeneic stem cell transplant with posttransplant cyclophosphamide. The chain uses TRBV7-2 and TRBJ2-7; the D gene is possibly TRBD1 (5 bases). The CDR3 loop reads CASSLGQSAYEQYF. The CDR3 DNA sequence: TGTGCCAGCAGCTTAGGACAGAGTGCCTACGAGCAGTACTTC.